These 18 T cell receptor beta chains came from one sample sequenced in a study of OX40 agonist ivuxolimab in advanced cancers. This table comes from immunoSEQ multiplex PCR, and its TCRdb copy is limited to in-frame clones, with some not included. The sample holds around 80,000 clones; approximately 85% are singletons and the top ten take 2.4%. Sequencing was performed on CD4+ or CD8+ T cells sorted from blood, taken in a trial of the OX40 agonist ivuxolimab. Receptors were obtained from an adult with an advanced solid tumor such as melanoma, head and neck, liver or kidney cancer.

This chain links TRBV18 with TRBJ2-1, with D tentatively TRBD2 (5 bases). This CDR3 has 16 amino acids. Germline V gene lookup returns CDR1 KGHSH and CDR2 LQKENI. V lost 1 base to trimming and J lost 3 bases, with 13 bases between them. CDR3 sequence: CASSPRGSGNYNEQFF. The CDR3 DNA reads TGTGCCAGCTCACCACGCGGTTCGGGGAACTACAATGAGCAGTTCTTC. Looking up the rest from reference TRBV18 and TRBJ2-1 gives the full variable domain: NAGVMQNPRHLVRRRGQEARLRCSPMKGHSHVYWYRQLPEEGLKFMVYLQKENIIDESGMPKERFSAEFPKEGPSILRIQQVVRGDSAAYFCASSPRGSGNYNEQFFGPGTRLTVL.

This clone is a singleton in its sample. The chain has TRBV5-1 and TRBJ2-5; 10 bases are shared with TRBD2. Germline-derived CDR1 and CDR2 are SGHRS and YFSETQ. V shed 0 bases, J shed 1 base, and the junction held 6 bases outside the gene matches. There are 17 residues in the CDR3. The CDR3 sequence: CASSLALTSGTQETQYF. The DNA of the CDR3 is TGCGCCAGCAGCTTGGCCTTAACTAGCGGGACCCAAGAGACCCAGTACTTC.

V and J are TRBV6-5 and TRBJ1-4; the D gene is possibly TRBD1 (5 bases). Germline loops: CDR1 MNHEY, CDR2 SVGAGI. The CDR3 is 14 residues long. Trimming pared 5 bases from V and 10 bases from J, leaving 17 bases between. DNA for the CDR3: TGTGCCAGCAGTGCTTCCGGGACGATGGGAAAACTGTTTTTT. Protein product: CASSASGTMGKLFF.

The rearrangement joins TRBV5-4 to TRBJ2-4, with 8 bases aligning to TRBD1. Looked up from germline, CDR1 is SGHNT and CDR2 is YYREEE (reference sequence). There are 16 residues in the CDR3. V lost 0 bases, J lost 2 bases, and 4 bases stayed unmatched. The chain's CDR3 is CASSLGDRRTKNIQYF. CDR3 DNA: TGTGCCAGCAGCTTGGGGGACAGGAGGACCAAAAACATTCAGTACTTC.

This clone was observed once. This rearrangement joins TRBV4-1 to TRBJ1-4; TRBD1 is a possible D gene (5 bases). In germline, CDR1 is MGHRA, CDR2 YSYEKL. The CDR3 has 20 amino acids. V dropped 0 bases and J dropped 1 base, with 21 bases sitting between them. The DNA of the CDR3 is TGCGCCAGCAGCCAAGATTACAACCTCCGAGGCAGGGAAACTAATGAAAAACTGTTTTTT. This encodes CASSQDYNLRGRETNEKLFF.

The genes are TRBV5-4 and TRBJ1-5; no reliable D call. With 0 bases removed from V and 4 bases from J, the gap between germline ends came to 5 bases. The germline V gene encodes CDR1 SGHNT and CDR2 YYREEE (reference sequence). The CDR3 consists of 13 residues. The CDR3 sequence: CASSLGENQPQHF. CDR3 DNA: TGTGCCAGCAGCTTGGGGGAGAATCAGCCCCAGCATTTT. Full variable domain (missing parts from reference TRBV5-4 and TRBJ1-5): ETGVTQSPTHLIKTRGQQVTLRCSSQSGHNTVSWYQQALGQGPQFIFQYYREEENGRGNFPPRFSGLQFPNYSSELNVNALELDDSALYLCASSLGENQPQHFGDGTRLSIL.

This clone was observed a handful of times. V gene TRBV5-4 combines with J gene TRBJ1-6; D not resolved. V was clipped by 1 base and J by 4 bases, with 6 bases between them. The CDR3 contains 14 residues. CDR1 and CDR2 (germline): SGHNT, YYREEE (reference sequence). The CDR3 DNA reads as TGTGCCAGCAGCTTGTGGGAGTATAATTCACCCCTCCACTTT. This sequence encodes CASSLWEYNSPLHF.

The rearrangement uses TRBV20-1 and TRBJ2-7; D might be TRBD2 (6 bases). CDR3 length: 11 amino acids. Germline V gene sequence: CDR1 DFQATT, CDR2 SNEGSKA (reference sequence). Between the trimmed V and J ends, which lost 6 bases and 4 bases, there was a span of 10 bases. The CDR3 region is CSAQAGYEQYF. The CDR3 DNA is TGCAGTGCCCAAGCGGGTTACGAGCAGTACTTC.

This clone has just one count. The chain couples TRBV5-1 to TRBJ1-4; 7 bases are a match to TRBD1. J gave up 5 bases and V 2 bases, and 6 bases lay outside the gene matches. The CDR3 consists of 15 residues. The germline CDR1 and CDR2 sequences are SGHRS and YFSETQ. CDR3 in amino acids: CASSLYRDSNEKLFF. DNA of the CDR3: TGCGCCAGCAGCTTATACCGGGACAGCAATGAAAAACTGTTTTTT.

This clone was recorded a few times. The chain is built from TRBV4-1 and TRBJ1-4, with D hard to call. This CDR3 region has 18 residues. Germline-derived CDR1 and CDR2 are MGHRA and YSYEKL. The germline V and J ends were trimmed by 2 bases and 7 bases, with 23 bases remaining between them. The chain's CDR3 is CASSQLTNPSGFSEKLFF. The CDR3 DNA is TGCGCCAGCAGCCAACTAACCAACCCGAGCGGGTTTTCTGAAAAACTGTTTTTT.

Only one count was recorded for this clone. The chain links TRBV28 to TRBJ1-1; D remains unclear. Germline CDR1 and CDR2: MDHEN and SYDVKM. This CDR3 has 14 amino acids. With 6 bases removed from V and 0 bases from J, the gap between germline ends came to 11 bases. CDR3 DNA: TGTGCCAGCAGCTCCCAGGCTTTGAACACTGAAGCTTTCTTT. Translated, it gives CASSSQALNTEAFF.

A word on this clone: An end of the junction does not agree with germline; a read error may underlie this. The chain uses TRBV6-5 and TRBJ1-1; 7 nucleotides align to TRBD1. This CDR3 spans 13 amino acids. From germline, CDR1 is MNHEY and CDR2 SVGAGI. The CDR3 coding sequence is TGTGCCAGCAGGCGACCGGGACAGCGTATAGGCCACTTT. It encodes CASRRPGQRIGHF.

The V gene is TRBV28, the J gene TRBJ1-2, with D hard to call. Trimming took 7 bases from V and 3 from J, leaving 18 bases between them. CDR1 and CDR2 from the germline V gene are MDHEN and SYDVKM. This CDR3 region has 15 residues. CDR3 sequence (DNA): TGTGCCAGCACCTTAAGGCATGGCACTTACTATGGCTACACCTTC. Amino acids: CASTLRHGTYYGYTF.

This clone was observed at least ten times. V usage is TRBV2 and J usage is TRBJ1-2, with unresolved D. The CDR3 contains 13 residues. V was shortened by 4 bases and J by 7 bases, with 13 bases between the two germline ends. Germline V gene sequence: CDR1 SNHLY, CDR2 FYNNEI. The CDR3 DNA sequence: TGTGCCAGCAGTGCCCCGGATTTTATTGGCTACACCTTC. Its translation is CASSAPDFIGYTF.

This clone was observed a handful of times. The chain has TRBV19 and TRBJ2-2, with 10 bases lining up with TRBD1. CDR1 and CDR2 (germline): LNHDA, SQIVND (reference sequence). V trimming: 8 bases; J trimming: 8 bases; junction bases outside the gene matches: 11. The CDR3 is 15 amino acids. The CDR3 DNA is TGTGCCAGTTCCGGGACAGGGGTTTTGACTGGGGAGCTGTTTTTT. Residues: CASSGTGVLTGELFF.

This sequence joins TRBV2 and TRBJ2-2, with D maybe TRBD1 (6 bases). The CDR3 is 13 residues long. Germline CDR1 reads SNHLY; CDR2 reads FYNNEI. The V gene lost 4 bases and the J gene lost 5 bases, with 8 bases spanning the gap. Here the CDR3 DNA reads TGTGCCAGCAGTGGCCAGGGGACCGGGGAGCTGTTTTTT. This sequence encodes CASSGQGTGELFF.

This chain connects TRBV6-5 to TRBJ2-7, with D possibly matching TRBD2 (6 bases). The germline gives CDR1 MNHEY, CDR2 SVGAGI. CDR3 length: 14 amino acids. V lost 3 bases to trimming and J lost 0 bases, with 9 bases between them. CDR3 DNA sequence: TGTGCCAGCAGTTATGGACTAAACTCCTACGAGCAGTACTTC. This sequence encodes CASSYGLNSYEQYF.

V usage is TRBV9 and J usage is TRBJ2-2; D is ambiguous. CDR1 and CDR2 (germline): SGDLS, YYNGEE. This CDR3 is 16 amino acids long. Deletions cut 0 bases from V and 4 bases from J, with 13 bases between. The CDR3 is CASSVATGATTGELFF. CDR3 nucleotide sequence: TGTGCCAGCAGCGTAGCTACGGGCGCGACCACCGGGGAGCTGTTTTTT.